This T cell receptor beta chain was retrieved from a study of cytomegalovirus exposure and HLA in healthy donors. The CDR3 runs to 12 residues. Trimming pared 3 bases from V and 5 bases from J, leaving 6 bases between. In germline, CDR1 is SGHRS, CDR2 YFSETQ. Use of 60 Vbeta and 13 Jbeta primers characterized the PCR. Some clones are missing from TCRdb's copy, which holds only in-frame ones; the method was immunoSEQ multiplex PCR. This sample yields around 120,000 clones, of which 65% to 80% are seen a single time; over 1.5% belongs to the top ten. The chain uses TRBV5-1 and TRBJ1-5; D remains ambiguous. The receptor was isolated from a middle-aged woman in good health and CMV-seronegative. Sequenced input: PBMCs. The CDR3 region has the DNA TGCGCCAGCAGCTCGAACTATCAGCCCCAGCATTTT. This encodes CASSSNYQPQHF.